This is a list of T cell receptor beta chains from one sample in a study of blood T cell repertoires in COVID-19. Here immunoSEQ multiplex PCR was the method, and the copy in TCRdb shows in-frame clones only, minus some. The sample holds fewer than 450,000 clones, approximately 85% seen once. Sequenced input: PBMCs or T cells enriched from blood (not recorded which). These receptors were taken from a woman in her thirties or forties with acute COVID-19. Both conserved end residues are part of each CDR3. Rows may omit the clone size; those that give it use once, few, many or a size class.

J: TRBJ2-1; V: TRBV6-6; size: .; CDR3: CASSYRQGKGASGNNEQFF
J: TRBJ1-6; V: TRBV7-9; size: .; CDR3: CASSSGQGGSPLHF
J: TRBJ1-1; V: TRBV5-1; size: .; CDR3: CASSLAGGSAEAFF
J: TRBJ2-2; V: TRBV2; size: .; CDR3: CASSVWGQGTAGELFF
J: TRBJ1-4; V: TRBV5-1; size: .; CDR3: CASSLSPMMNEKLFF
J: TRBJ1-6; V: TRBV6-6; size: .; CDR3: CASSYSEHPSGSPLHF
J: TRBJ2-1; V: TRBV27; size: .; CDR3: CASTPGGAINEQFF
J: TRBJ2-3; V: TRBV5-4; size: .; CDR3: CASGNGGTDTQYF
J: TRBJ1-4; V: TRBV27; size: .; CDR3: CASAPRATNEKLFF
J: TRBJ2-7; V: TRBV11-2; size: .; CDR3: CASSLGSLADEQYF
J: TRBJ2-5; V: TRBV2; size: .; CDR3: CASSEGAGVMGETQYF
J: TRBJ2-7; V: TRBV2; size: many; CDR3: CASSRTSYEQYF
J: TRBJ2-3; V: TRBV7-9; size: .; CDR3: CASSFPPGSGGDTDTQYF
J: TRBJ1-1; V: TRBV5-5; size: .; CDR3: CASRSDRDAFF
J: TRBJ2-7; V: TRBV5-1; size: .; CDR3: CASSFRDTPYEQYF
J: TRBJ1-2; V: TRBV30; size: .; CDR3: CAWSVSGEGGYTF
J: TRBJ1-2; V: TRBV10-3; size: .; CDR3: CAISREQGYDGYTF
J: TRBJ1-2; V: TRBV30; size: .; CDR3: CAWSAGGESYTF
J: TRBJ2-1; V: TRBV5-8; size: .; CDR3: CASSPDRERYNEQFF
J: TRBJ2-7; V: TRBV24-1; size: .; CDR3: CATSDTEGEQYF
J: TRBJ2-7; V: TRBV19; size: .; CDR3: CASSSPAGTGTYEQYF
J: TRBJ2-7; V: TRBV5-5; size: .; CDR3: CASSTVTGTYEQYF
J: TRBJ2-1; V: TRBV9; size: .; CDR3: CASSVDKYNEQFF
J: TRBJ2-1; V: TRBV9; size: .; CDR3: CASSVLTWEGFDEQFF
J: TRBJ1-3; V: TRBV6-1; size: .; CDR3: CASSEAGSYSGNTIYF
J: TRBJ1-4; V: TRBV2; size: once; CDR3: CASNGQTNEKLFF
J: TRBJ2-5; V: TRBV2; size: .; CDR3: CASSGQGEQETQYF
J: TRBJ1-1; V: TRBV10-3; size: .; CDR3: CASRDRPRGTEAFF
J: TRBJ2-6; V: TRBV5-5; size: .; CDR3: CASSRSGANVLTF
J: TRBJ1-3; V: TRBV18; size: once; CDR3: CASSAGQADSGNTIYF
J: TRBJ2-7; V: TRBV7-9; size: .; CDR3: CASSNGTSGPEQYF